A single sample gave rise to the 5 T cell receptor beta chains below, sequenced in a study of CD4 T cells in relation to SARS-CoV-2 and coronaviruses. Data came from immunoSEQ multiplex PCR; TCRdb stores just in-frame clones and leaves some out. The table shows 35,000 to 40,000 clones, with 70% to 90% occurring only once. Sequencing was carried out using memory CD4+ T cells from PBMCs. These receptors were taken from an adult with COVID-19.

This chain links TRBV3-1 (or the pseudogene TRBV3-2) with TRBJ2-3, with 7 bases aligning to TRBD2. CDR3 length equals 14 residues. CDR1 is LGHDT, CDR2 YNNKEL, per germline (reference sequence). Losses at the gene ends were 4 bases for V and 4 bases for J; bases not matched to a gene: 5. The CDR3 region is CASSRREGADTQYF. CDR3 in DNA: TGTGCCAGCAGCCGGAGGGAGGGAGCAGATACGCAGTATTTT.

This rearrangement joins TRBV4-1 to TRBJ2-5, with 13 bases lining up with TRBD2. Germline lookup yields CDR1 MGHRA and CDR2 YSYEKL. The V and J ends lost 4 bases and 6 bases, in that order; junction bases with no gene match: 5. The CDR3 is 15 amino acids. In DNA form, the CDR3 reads TGCGCCAGCAGCCGGACTAGCGGGAGAATGCAGACCCAGTACTTC. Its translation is CASSRTSGRMQTQYF.

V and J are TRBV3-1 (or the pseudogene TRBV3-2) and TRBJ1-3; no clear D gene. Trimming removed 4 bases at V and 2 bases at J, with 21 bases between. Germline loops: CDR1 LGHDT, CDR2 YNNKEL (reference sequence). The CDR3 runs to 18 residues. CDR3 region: CASSLRPVGSAAGNTIYF. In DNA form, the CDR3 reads TGTGCCAGCAGCCTTAGGCCCGTCGGGTCGGCGGCTGGAAACACCATATATTTT.

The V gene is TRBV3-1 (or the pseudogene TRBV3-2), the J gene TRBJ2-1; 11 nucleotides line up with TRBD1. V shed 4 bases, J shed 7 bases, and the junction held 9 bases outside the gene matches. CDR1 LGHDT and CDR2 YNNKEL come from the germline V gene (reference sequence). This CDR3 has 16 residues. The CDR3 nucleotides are TGTGCCAGCAGCCTCCTCGGGACAGGGGGGAGGAATGAGCAGTTCTTC. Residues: CASSLLGTGGRNEQFF.

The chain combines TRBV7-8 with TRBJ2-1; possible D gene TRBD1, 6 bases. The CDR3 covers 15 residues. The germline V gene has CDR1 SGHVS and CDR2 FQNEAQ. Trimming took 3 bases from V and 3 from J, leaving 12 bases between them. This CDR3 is CASSLSGVRYNEQFF. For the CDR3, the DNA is TGTGCCAGCAGCTTGTCAGGGGTACGCTACAATGAGCAGTTCTTC.